The rows below give T cell receptor beta chains drawn from one sample of a study of blood T cell repertoires in COVID-19. Assay: immunoSEQ multiplex PCR; the TCRdb copy retains only in-frame clones and omits some. The sample lists 200,000 to 250,000 clones, approximately 91% seen once, with roughly 2.5% in the top ten. Sequenced: peripheral blood. These receptor sequences come from a woman in her fifties or sixties with acute or convalescent COVID-19. CDR3s include the opening cysteine and the closing phenylalanine or tryptophan.

J,V,CDR3
TRBJ2-1,TRBV7-2,CASSFAGSNEQFF
TRBJ2-6,TRBV9,CASSVDYSTVSGANVLTF
TRBJ2-1,TRBV2,CASSGRLARPYEQFF
TRBJ1-1,TRBV19,CASSTYRGRTTEAFF
TRBJ1-1,TRBV7-6,CASSFGQGLNTEAFF
TRBJ1-5,TRBV3-1/TRBV3-2,CASSQKHGQPQHF
TRBJ1-1,TRBV27,CASSPGTGVYGTEAFF
TRBJ2-5,TRBV9,CASSSRGHLQETQYF
TRBJ2-3,TRBV27,CASSPRDYRITDTQYF
TRBJ1-5,TRBV24-1,CATSMSFNQPQHF
TRBJ1-1,TRBV19,CAIRRGAAGTEAFF
TRBJ2-3,TRBV11-2,CASSHATSGGGSTQYF
TRBJ2-1,TRBV5-4,CASSPGLAGGGEQFF
TRBJ1-2,TRBV28,CASSLAGEMYGYTF
TRBJ1-1,TRBV7-9,CASSFLRDMNTEAFF
TRBJ2-7,TRBV18,CASSTQGYEQYF
TRBJ1-2,TRBV5-4,CASSLEWGQRNYGYTF
TRBJ1-5,TRBV27,CASSLSSNQPQHF
TRBJ1-6,TRBV5-1,CASSQDSSYNSPLHF
TRBJ1-2,TRBV5-6,CASSLVTWTGESYGYTF
TRBJ2-1,TRBV6-5,CASQSPGGSYNEQFF
TRBJ2-5,TRBV7-2,CASSPLGLAEETQYF
TRBJ1-1,TRBV2,CASSGHRMNTEAFF
TRBJ2-5,TRBV7-2,CASSLGSRETQYF
TRBJ1-2,TRBV27,CASSRGTGENYGYTF
TRBJ1-1,TRBV19,CASSPGDRGRAEAFF
TRBJ1-1,TRBV5-4,CASSLRVGTEAFF
TRBJ2-6,TRBV28,CASAGSGANVLTF
TRBJ2-6,TRBV5-1,CASSADRGANVLTF
TRBJ2-7,TRBV19,CASSTQIMRGLSSYEQYF
TRBJ2-1,TRBV7-2,CASSSRTRTSYNEQFF
TRBJ2-3,TRBV5-4,CASGYPSGGAADTQYF
TRBJ2-1,TRBV7-3,CASSFTGTSGNNEQFF
TRBJ2-3,TRBV29-1,CSVESSIQDTQYF
TRBJ2-2,TRBV7-9,CASSKGQATNTGELFF
TRBJ1-2,TRBV12-5,CASGSSGTGGDGYTF
TRBJ2-7,TRBV19,CASSIGQDEQYF
TRBJ1-2,TRBV6-1,CASSDPRGGVYGYTF
TRBJ2-2,TRBV9,CASSVGGRLANTGELFF
TRBJ2-2,TRBV11-2,CASSTVTSGELFF
TRBJ2-1,TRBV11-2,CASSLGTSPWKREWNEQFF
TRBJ2-7,TRBV11-2,CASSTYREYEQYF
TRBJ1-1,TRBV28,CASSLRGSLYTEAFF
TRBJ1-6,TRBV9,CASSVGDTTSPLHF
TRBJ2-5,TRBV12-3/TRBV12-4,CASSLALGRMYF
TRBJ1-5,TRBV5-6,CASSRGQISNQPQHF
TRBJ1-2,TRBV18,CASSPQAPGQGNGYTF
TRBJ1-3,TRBV7-8,CASRRLRGAGDTIYF
TRBJ1-1,TRBV14,CASSQPGGAWATEAFF
TRBJ2-7,TRBV18,CASSLDRDEQYF
TRBJ2-7,TRBV6-2/TRBV6-3,CASSRVAGAYEQYF
TRBJ1-2,TRBV19,CASHPGTGGRLGYGYTF